This entry describes one TCR beta chain. Germline CDR1 reads SGHDT; CDR2 reads YYEEEE. Germline trimming cut 2 bases from V and 0 bases from J; bases unmatched to any gene: 9. The CDR3 has 17 residues. The data were taken from a study of blood T cell repertoires in COVID-19. Study overall: PBMCs, B-cell-depleted T cells, or T cells were the source of the cDNA or gDNA that made up the material.

One Seattle source followed patients from active infection through their disease course. Clones were read by immunoSEQ multiplex PCR, and TCRdb kept only the in-frame ones, dropping some. The sample carries about 210,000 clones, roughly 85% recorded once. The origin of this receptor is a woman aged 65 to 85 with COVID-19, enrolled during active disease. This chain uses TRBV5-6 with TRBJ1-2; TRBD1 aligns across 8 bases. The source material was peripheral blood. The CDR3 DNA follows: TGTGCCAGCAGCTTTATCTTTACAGGGGGAGCTAACTATGGCTACACCTTC. Translated: CASSFIFTGGANYGYTF.